This TCR beta chain was captured by sequencing in a study of CD8 T cells in Susac syndrome. With random hexamers, reverse transcription was performed on about 0.5 to 1 ug of RNA. TCRdb passed the immunoSEQ multiplex PCR reads through MiXCR, listing each CDR3 protein once. The sample has 100,000 to 150,000 distinct CDR3 sequences, around 95% seen once; the top ten hold less than 0.25%. This TCR was sampled from a human donor with Susac syndrome. Sequencing input: CD8+ T cells from PBMCs.

In nucleotides, the CDR3 is TGCGCCAGCGGGGTCGGGGGGCTGGTTCCGAACACTGAAGCTTTCTTT. This translates into CASGVGGLVPNTEAFF. The genes are TRBV5-1 and TRBJ1-1, with TRBD1 as a possible D gene (6 bases). Germline CDR1 and CDR2: SGHRS and YFSETQ. V dropped 7 bases and J dropped 1 base, with 20 bases sitting between them. The CDR3 spans 16 residues. The full variable domain, in which reference TRBV5-1 and TRBJ1-1 provide the parts outside the CDR3, is KAGVTQTPRYLIKTRGQQVTLSCSPISGHRSVSWYQQTPGQGLQFLFEYFSETQRNKGNFPGRFSGRQFSNSRSEMNVSTLELGDSALYLCASGVGGLVPNTEAFFGQGTRLTVV.